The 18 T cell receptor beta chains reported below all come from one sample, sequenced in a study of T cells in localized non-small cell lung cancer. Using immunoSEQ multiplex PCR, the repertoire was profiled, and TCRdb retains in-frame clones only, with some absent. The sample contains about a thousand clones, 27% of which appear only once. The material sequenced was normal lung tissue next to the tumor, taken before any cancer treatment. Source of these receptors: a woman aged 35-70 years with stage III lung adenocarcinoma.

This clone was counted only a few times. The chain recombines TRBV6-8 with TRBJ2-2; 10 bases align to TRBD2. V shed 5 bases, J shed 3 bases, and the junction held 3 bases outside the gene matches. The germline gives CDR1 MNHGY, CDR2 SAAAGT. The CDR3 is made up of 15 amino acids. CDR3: CASSDTSGDTGELFF. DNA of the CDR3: TGTGCCAGCAGTGATACTAGCGGGGACACCGGGGAGCTGTTTTTT.

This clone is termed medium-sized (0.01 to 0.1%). The CDR3 coding sequence is TGTGCCAGCAGCCCGGACAGTTATAGCAATCAGCCCCAGCATTTT. This sequence encodes CASSPDSYSNQPQHF. The genes are TRBV11-3 and TRBJ1-5; weak D call: TRBD1 (6 bases). The CDR3 is 15 residues long. The germline CDR1 and CDR2 sequences are SGHNT and YENEEA. V lost 5 bases to trimming and J lost 0 bases, with 11 bases between them.

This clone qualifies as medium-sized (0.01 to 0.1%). CDR3 region: CASSQDRDWGYEQYF. The CDR3 DNA sequence: TGCGCCAGCAGCCAGGACAGGGATTGGGGATACGAGCAGTACTTC. The V gene is TRBV4-1, the J gene TRBJ2-7; 8 positions agree with TRBD1. The CDR3 covers 15 residues. The V segment lost 3 bases and the J segment 4 bases; nucleotides outside the gene matches: 8. Germline CDR1 and CDR2: MGHRA and YSYEKL.

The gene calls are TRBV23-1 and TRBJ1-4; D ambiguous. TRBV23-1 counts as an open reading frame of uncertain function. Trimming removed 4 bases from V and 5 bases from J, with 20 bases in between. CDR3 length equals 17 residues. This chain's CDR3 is CASSPDWRESKNEKLFF. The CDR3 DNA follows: TGCGCCAGCAGTCCCGACTGGCGGGAGAGTAAGAATGAAAAACTGTTTTTT.

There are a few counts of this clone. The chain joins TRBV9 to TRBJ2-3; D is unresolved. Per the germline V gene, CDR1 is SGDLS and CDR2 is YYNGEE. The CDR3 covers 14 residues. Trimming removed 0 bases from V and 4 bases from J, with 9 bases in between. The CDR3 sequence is CASSVGVAADTQYF. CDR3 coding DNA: TGTGCCAGCAGCGTAGGGGTAGCCGCAGATACGCAGTATTTT.

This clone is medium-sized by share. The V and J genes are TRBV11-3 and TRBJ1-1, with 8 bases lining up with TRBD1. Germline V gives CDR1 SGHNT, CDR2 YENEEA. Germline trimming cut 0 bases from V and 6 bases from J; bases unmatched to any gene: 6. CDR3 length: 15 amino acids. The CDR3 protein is CASSLERTGLAEAFF. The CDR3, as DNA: TGTGCCAGCAGCTTAGAGCGGACAGGGTTAGCTGAAGCTTTCTTT.

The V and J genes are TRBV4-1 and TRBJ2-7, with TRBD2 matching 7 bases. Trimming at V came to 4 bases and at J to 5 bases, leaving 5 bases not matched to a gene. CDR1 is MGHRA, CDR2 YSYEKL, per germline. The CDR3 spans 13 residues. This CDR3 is CASSPPGGDEQYF. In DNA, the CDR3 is TGCGCCAGCAGCCCCCCTGGGGGGGACGAGCAGTACTTC.

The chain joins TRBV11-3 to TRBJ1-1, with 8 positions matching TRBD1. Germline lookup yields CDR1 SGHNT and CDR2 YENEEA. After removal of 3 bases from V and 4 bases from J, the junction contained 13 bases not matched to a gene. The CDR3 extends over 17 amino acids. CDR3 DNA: TGTGCCAGCAGCTTGGGACAGGACTCGTTGGGAGGCACTGAAGCTTTCTTT. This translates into CASSLGQDSLGGTEAFF.

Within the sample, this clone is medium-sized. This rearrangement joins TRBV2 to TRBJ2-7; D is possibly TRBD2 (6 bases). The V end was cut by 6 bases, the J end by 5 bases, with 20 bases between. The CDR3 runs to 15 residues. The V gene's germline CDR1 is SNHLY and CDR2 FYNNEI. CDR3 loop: CASSSRRDSEDEQYF. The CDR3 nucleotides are TGTGCCAGCAGCTCCCGCAGGGACTCCGAGGACGAGCAGTACTTC.

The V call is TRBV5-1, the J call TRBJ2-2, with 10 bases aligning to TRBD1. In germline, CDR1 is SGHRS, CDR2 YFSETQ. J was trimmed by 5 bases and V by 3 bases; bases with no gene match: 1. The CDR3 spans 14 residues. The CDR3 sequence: CASSSGQGTGELFF. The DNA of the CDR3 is TGCGCCAGCAGCTCGGGACAGGGGACCGGGGAGCTGTTTTTT. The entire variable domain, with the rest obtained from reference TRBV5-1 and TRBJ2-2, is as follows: KAGVTQTPRYLIKTRGQQVTLSCSPISGHRSVSWYQQTPGQGLQFLFEYFSETQRNKGNFPGRFSGRQFSNSRSEMNVSTLELGDSALYLCASSSGQGTGELFFGEGSRLTVL.

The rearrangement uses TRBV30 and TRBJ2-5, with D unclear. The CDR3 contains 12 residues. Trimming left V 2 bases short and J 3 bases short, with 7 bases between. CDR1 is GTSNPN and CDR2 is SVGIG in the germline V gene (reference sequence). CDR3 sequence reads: CAWSLTEETQYF. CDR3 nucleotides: TGTGCCTGGAGTTTAACGGAAGAGACCCAGTACTTC.

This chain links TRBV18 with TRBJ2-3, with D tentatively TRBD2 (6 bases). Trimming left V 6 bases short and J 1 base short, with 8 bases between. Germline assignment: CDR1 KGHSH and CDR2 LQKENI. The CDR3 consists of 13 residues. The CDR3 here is CASSSGGTDTQYF. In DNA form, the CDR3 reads TGTGCCAGCTCTAGCGGCGGCACAGATACGCAGTATTTT.

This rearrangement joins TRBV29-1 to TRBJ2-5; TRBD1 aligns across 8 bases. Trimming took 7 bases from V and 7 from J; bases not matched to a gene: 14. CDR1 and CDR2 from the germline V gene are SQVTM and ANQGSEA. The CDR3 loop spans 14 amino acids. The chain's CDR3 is CSGLGQDVGRTQYF. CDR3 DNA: TGCAGCGGACTGGGACAGGACGTGGGTCGGACCCAGTACTTC.

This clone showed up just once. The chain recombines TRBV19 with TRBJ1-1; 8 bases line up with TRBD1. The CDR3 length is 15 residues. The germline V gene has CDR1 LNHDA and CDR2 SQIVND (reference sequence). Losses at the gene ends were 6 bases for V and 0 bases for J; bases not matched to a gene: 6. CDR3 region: CASRFDRGVNTEAFF. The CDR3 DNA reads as TGTGCCAGTAGATTCGACAGGGGAGTGAACACTGAAGCTTTCTTT.

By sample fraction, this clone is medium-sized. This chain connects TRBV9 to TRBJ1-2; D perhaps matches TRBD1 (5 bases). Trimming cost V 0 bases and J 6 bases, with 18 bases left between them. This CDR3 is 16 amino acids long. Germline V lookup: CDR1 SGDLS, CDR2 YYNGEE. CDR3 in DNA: TGTGCCAGCAGCGTAGATAGTAAGTTGACAGACAATGGCTACACCTTC. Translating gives CASSVDSKLTDNGYTF.

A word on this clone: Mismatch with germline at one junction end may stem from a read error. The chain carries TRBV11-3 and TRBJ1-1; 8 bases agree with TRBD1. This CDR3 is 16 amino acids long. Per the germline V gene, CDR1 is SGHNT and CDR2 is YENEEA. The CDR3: CASSFLPGTGSPEAFF. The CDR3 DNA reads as TGTGCCAGCAGCTTCCTCCCCGGGACAGGTTCCCCTGAGGCTTTCTTT. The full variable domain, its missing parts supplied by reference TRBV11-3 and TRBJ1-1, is EAGVVQSPRYKIIEKKQPVAFWCNPISGHNTLYWYLQNLGQGPELLIRYENEEAVDDSQLPKDRFSAERLKGVDSTLKIQPAELGDSAVYLCASSFLPGTGSPEAFFGQGTRLTVV.

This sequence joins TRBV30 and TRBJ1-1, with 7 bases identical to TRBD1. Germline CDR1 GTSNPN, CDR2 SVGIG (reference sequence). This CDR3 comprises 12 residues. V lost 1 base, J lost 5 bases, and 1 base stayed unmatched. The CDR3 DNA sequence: TGTGCCTGGAGTGCACAGGGGACTGAAGCTTTCTTT. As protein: CAWSAQGTEAFF.

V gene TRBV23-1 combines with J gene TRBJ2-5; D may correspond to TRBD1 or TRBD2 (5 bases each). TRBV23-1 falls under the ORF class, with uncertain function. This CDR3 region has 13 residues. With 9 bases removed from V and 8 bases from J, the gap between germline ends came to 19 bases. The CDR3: CARPAGRDLTQYF. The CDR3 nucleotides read TGCGCCAGGCCTGCTGGCAGGGACCTTACCCAGTACTTC.